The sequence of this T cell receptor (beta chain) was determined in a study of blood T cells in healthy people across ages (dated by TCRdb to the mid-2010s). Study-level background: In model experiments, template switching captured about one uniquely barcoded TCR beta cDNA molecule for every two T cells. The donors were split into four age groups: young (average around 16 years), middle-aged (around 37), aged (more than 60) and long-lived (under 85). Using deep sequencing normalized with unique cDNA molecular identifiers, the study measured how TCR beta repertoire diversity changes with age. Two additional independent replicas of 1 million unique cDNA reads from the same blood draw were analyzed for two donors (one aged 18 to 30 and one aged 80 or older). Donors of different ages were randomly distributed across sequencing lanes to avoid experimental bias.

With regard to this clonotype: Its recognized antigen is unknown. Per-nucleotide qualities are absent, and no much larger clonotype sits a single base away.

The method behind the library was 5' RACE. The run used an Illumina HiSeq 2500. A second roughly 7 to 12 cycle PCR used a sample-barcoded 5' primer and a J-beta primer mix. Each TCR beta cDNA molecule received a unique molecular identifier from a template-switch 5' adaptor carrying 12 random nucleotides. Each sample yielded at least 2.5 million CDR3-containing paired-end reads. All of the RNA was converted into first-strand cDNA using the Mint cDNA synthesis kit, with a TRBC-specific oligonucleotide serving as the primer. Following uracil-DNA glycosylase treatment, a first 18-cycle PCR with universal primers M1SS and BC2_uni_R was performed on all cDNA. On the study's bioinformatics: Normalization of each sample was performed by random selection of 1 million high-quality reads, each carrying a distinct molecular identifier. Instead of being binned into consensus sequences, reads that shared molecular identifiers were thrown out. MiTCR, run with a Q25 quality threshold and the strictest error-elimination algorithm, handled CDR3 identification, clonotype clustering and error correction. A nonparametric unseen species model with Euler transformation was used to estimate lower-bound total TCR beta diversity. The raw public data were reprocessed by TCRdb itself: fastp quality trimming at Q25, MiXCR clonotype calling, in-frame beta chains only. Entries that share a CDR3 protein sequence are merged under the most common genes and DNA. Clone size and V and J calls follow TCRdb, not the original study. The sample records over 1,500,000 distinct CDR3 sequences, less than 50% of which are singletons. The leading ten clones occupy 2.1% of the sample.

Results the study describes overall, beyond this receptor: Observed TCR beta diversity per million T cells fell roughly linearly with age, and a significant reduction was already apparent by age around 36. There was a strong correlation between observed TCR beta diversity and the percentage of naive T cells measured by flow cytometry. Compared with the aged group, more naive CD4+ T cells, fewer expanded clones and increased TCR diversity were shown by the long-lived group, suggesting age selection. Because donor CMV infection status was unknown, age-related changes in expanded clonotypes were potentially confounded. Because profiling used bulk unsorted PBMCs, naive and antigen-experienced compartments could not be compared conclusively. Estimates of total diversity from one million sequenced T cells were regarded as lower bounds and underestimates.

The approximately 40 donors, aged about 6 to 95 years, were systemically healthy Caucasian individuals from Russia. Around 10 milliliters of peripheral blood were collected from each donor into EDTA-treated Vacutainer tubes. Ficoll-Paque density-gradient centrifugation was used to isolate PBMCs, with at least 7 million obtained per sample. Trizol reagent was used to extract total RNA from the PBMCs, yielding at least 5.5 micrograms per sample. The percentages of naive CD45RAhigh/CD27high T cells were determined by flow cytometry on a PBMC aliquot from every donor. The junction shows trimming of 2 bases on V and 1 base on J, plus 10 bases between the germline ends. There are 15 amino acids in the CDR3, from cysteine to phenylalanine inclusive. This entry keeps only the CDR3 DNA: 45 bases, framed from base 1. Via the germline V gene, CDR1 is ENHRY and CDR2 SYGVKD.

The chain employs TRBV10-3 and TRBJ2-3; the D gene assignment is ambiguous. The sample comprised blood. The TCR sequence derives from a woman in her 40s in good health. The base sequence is TGTGCCATCAGTGAGAGTGACTCGCGCACAGATACGCAGTATTTT. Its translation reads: CAISESDSRTDTQYF.